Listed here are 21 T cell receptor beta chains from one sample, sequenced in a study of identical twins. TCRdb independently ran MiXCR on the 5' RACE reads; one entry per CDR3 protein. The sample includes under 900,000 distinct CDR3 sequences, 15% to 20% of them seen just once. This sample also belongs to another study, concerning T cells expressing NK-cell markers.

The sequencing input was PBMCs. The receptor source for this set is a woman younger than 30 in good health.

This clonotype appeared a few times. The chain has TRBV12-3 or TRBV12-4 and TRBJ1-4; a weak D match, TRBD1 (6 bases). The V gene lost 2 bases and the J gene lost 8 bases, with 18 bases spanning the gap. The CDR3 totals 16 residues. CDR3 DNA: TGTGCCAGCAGTTTAAGTCGTGGGCAGGGGCGCGAAAAACTGTTTTTT. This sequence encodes CASSLSRGQGREKLFF.

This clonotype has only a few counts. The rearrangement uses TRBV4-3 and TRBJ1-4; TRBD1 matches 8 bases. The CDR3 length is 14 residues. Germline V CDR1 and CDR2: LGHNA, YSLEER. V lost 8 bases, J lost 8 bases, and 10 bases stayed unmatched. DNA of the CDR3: TGCGCCAGCGGATCGACAGGGGCAGACGAAAAACTGTTTTTT. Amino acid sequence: CASGSTGADEKLFF.

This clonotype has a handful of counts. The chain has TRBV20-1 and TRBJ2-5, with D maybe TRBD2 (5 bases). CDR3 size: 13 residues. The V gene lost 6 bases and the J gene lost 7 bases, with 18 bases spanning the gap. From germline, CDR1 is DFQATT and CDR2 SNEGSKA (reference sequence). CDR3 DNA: TGCAGTGCCGAGAGGACTCTCGATTTGACCCAGTACTTC. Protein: CSAERTLDLTQYF.

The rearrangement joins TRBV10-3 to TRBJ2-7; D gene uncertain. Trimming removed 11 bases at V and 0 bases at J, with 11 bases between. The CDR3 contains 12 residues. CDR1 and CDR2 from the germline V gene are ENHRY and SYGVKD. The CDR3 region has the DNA TGTGCCGACCCAGACGGCTCCTACGAGCAGTACTTC. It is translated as CADPDGSYEQYF.

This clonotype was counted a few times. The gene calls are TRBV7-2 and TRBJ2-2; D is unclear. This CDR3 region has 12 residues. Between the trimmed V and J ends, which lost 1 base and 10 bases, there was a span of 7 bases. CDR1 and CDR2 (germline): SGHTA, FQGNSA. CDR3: CASSLGIKELFF. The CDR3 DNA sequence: TGTGCCAGCAGCTTAGGGATCAAGGAGCTGTTTTTT. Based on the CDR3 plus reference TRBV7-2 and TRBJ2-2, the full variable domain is GAGVSQSPSNKVTEKGKDVELRCDPISGHTALYWYRQSLGQGLEFLIYFQGNSAPDKSGLPSDRFSAERTGGSVSTLTIQRTQQEDSAVYLCASSLGIKELFFGEGSRLTVL.

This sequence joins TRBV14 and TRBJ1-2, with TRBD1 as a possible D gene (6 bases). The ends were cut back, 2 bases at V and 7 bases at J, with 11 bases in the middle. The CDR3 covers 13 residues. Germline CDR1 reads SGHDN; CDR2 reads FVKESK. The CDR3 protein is CASSQNRAAGYTF. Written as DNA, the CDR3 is TGTGCCAGCAGCCAAAACAGGGCTGCTGGCTACACCTTC.

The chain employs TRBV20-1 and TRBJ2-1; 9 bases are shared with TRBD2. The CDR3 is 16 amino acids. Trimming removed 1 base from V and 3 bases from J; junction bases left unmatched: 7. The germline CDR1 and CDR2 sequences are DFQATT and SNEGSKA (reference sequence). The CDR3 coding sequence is TGCAGTGCTAGAGGGACTAGCGCCAGCGACTACAATGAGCAGTTCTTC. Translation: CSARGTSASDYNEQFF.

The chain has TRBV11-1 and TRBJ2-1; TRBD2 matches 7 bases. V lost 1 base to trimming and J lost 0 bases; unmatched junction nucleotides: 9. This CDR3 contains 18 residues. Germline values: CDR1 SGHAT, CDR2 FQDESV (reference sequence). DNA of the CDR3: TGTGCCAGCAGCTTAGTCCCGCGGGAGCGATACTCCTACAATGAGCAGTTCTTC. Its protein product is CASSLVPRERYSYNEQFF. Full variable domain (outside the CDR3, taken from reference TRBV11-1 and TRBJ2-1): EAEVAQSPRYKITEKSQAVAFWCDPISGHATLYWYRQILGQGPELLVQFQDESVVDDSQLPKDRFSAERLKGVDSTLKIQPAELGDSAMYLCASSLVPRERYSYNEQFFGPGTRLTVL.

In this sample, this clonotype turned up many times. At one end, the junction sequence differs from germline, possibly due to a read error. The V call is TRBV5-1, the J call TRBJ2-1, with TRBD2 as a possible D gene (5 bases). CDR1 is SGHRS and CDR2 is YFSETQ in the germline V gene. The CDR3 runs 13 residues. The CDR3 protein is CASSLARYNEQFF. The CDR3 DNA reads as TGTGCCAGCAGCTTAGCGAGGTACAATGAGCAGTTCTTC. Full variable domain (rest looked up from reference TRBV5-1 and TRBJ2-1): KAGVTQTPRYLIKTRGQQVTLSCSPISGHRSVSWYQQTPGQGLQFLFEYFSETQRNKGNFPGRFSGRQFSNSRSEMNVSTLELGDSALYLCASSLARYNEQFFGPGTRLTVL.

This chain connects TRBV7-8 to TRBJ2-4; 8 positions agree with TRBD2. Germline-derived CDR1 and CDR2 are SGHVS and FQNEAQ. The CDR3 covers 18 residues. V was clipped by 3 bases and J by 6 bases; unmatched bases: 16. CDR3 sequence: CASSLDIRSGRLGNIQYF. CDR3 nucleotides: TGTGCCAGCAGCTTGGATATTCGGAGCGGGAGACTCGGAAACATTCAGTACTTC.

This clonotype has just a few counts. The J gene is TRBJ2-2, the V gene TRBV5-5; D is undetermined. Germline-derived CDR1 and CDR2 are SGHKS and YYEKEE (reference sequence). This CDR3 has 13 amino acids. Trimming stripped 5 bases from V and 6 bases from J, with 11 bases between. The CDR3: CASRQELSGELFF. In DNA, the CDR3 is TGTGCCAGCAGACAAGAGTTATCCGGGGAGCTGTTTTTT.

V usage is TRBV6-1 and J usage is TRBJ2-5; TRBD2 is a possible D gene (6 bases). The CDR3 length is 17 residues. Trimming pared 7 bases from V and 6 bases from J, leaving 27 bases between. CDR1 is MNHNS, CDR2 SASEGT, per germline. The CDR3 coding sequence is TGTGCCAGCAAATTGGGGAGAGGGGCCGATCGCGGGAAGACCCAGTACTTC. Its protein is CASKLGRGADRGKTQYF.

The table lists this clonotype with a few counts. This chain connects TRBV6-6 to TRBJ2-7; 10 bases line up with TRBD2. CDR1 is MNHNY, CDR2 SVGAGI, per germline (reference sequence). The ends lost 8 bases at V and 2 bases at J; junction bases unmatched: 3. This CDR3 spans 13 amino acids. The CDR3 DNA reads TGTGCCAGCTCGGGGACTAGCGCCTACGAGCAGTACTTC. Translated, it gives CASSGTSAYEQYF.

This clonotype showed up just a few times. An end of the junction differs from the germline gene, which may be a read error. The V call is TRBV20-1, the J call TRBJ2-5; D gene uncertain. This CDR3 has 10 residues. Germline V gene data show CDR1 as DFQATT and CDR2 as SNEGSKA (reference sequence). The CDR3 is CSARDGRIHF. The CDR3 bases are TGCAGTGCTAGAGATGGGCGGATACACTTC.

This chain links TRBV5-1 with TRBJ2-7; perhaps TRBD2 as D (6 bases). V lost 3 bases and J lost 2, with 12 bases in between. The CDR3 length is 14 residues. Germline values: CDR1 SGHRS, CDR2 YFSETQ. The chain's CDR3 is CASSWGELAYEQYF. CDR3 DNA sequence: TGCGCCAGCAGCTGGGGGGAACTGGCCTACGAGCAGTACTTC.

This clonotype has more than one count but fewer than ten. In DNA form, the CDR3 reads TGTGCCAGCAGCGTAGCGTTGGGTCCGGGAGCGGGTGATACGCAGTATTTT. As protein: CASSVALGPGAGDTQYF. The chain recombines TRBV9 with TRBJ2-3, with a weak D call TRBD2 (6 bases). The V end was cut by 0 bases, the J end by 6 bases, with 20 bases between. Germline V gives CDR1 SGDLS, CDR2 YYNGEE. CDR3 length: 17 residues.

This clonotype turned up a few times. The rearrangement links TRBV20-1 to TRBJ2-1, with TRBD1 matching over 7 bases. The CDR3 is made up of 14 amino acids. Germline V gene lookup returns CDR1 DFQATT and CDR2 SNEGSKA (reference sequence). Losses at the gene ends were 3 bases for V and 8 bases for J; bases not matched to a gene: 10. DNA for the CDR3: TGCAGTGCTAGGGGAAGGGACAGTTGGGATGAGCAGTTCTTC. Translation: CSARGRDSWDEQFF.

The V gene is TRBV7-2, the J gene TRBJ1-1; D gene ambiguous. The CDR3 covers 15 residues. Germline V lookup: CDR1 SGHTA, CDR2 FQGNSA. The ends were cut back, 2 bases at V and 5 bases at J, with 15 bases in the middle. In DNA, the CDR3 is TGTGCCAGCAGCTTACTAGGTTATAGGTCGACTGAAGCTTTCTTT. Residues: CASSLLGYRSTEAFF.

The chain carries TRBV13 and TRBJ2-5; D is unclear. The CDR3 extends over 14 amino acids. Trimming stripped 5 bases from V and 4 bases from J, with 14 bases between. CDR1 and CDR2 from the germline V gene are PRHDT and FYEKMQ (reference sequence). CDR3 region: CASSRSPKGETQYF. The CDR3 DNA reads TGTGCCAGCAGCCGAAGTCCGAAGGGAGAGACCCAGTACTTC.

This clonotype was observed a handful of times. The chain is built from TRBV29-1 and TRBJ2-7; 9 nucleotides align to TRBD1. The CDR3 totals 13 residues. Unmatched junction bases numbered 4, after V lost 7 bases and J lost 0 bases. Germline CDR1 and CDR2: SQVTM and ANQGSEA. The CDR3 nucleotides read TGCAGCGCCGGGACAGGGCCCTCCTACGAGCAGTACTTC. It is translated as CSAGTGPSYEQYF.

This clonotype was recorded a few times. The CDR3 loop is CASSYENTDTQYF. The CDR3 bases are TGTGCCAGCAGTTACGAAAACACAGATACGCAGTATTTT. The chain carries TRBV6-6 and TRBJ2-3; D not resolved. The germline gives CDR1 MNHNY, CDR2 SVGAGI (reference sequence). Trimming removed 2 bases at V and 2 bases at J, with 5 bases between. The CDR3 is 13 residues long.